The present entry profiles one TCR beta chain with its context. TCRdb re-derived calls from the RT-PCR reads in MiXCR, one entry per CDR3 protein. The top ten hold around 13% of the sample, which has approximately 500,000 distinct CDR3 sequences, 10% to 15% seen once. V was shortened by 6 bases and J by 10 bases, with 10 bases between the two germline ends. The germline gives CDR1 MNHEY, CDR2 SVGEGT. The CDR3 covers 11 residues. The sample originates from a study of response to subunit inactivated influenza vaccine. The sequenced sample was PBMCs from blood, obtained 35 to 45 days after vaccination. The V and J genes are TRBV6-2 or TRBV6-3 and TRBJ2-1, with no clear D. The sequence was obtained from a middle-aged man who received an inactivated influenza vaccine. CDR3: CASSHQLEQFF. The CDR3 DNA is TGTGCCAGCAGCCACCAACTAGAGCAGTTCTTC.